Listed below are T cell receptor beta chains from one sample, sequenced in a study of technical replicates of blood from a few donors. TCRdb keeps only in-frame clones here, not all; method: immunoSEQ multiplex PCR. The sample consists of approximately 94,000 clones, 95% to 97% of them appearing once. Sequencing used T cells isolated from PBMCs. The receptors stem from a human donor in good health. CDR3s include the opening cysteine and the closing phenylalanine or tryptophan. Fields, in order: V gene, clone size, J gene, D gene, CDR3 protein, CDR3 DNA. D genes are given only for firm matches. The size of a clone is reported for some rows only, either as once, few or many, or as a class for expanded clones.

TRBV5-6	.	TRBJ1-1	.	CASSLGGGMHGTEAFF	TGTGCCAGCAGCTTGGGGGGAGGCATGCACGGCACTGAAGCTTTCTTT
TRBV11-2	.	TRBJ2-4	TRBD1	CASSFQGVAKNIQYF	TGTGCCAGCAGCTTTCAGGGGGTCGCCAAAAACATTCAGTACTTC
TRBV11-3	.	TRBJ2-7	.	CASSTGGDSDKGQYF	TGTGCCAGCAGCACGGGAGGGGACAGCGATAAAGGGCAGTACTTC
TRBV5-4	.	TRBJ2-7	.	CASSLSPTYEQYF	TGTGCCAGCAGCTTAAGCCCAACCTACGAGCAGTACTTC
TRBV2	.	TRBJ2-2	TRBD1	CASSESGTGPNTGELFF	TGTGCCAGCAGTGAGTCCGGGACAGGGCCGAACACCGGGGAGCTGTTTTTT
TRBV7-3	.	TRBJ2-7	.	CASSGTPSTAYEQYF	TGTGCCAGCAGCGGGACTCCAAGTACCGCCTACGAGCAGTACTTC
TRBV10-3	.	TRBJ2-5	TRBD1	CAISEAHRGQYF	TGTGCCATCAGTGAGGCCCACAGGGGCCAGTACTTC
TRBV7-2	.	TRBJ1-4	.	CASSQSGYGEKLFF	TGTGCCAGCAGCCAGTCGGGATACGGTGAAAAACTGTTTTTT
TRBV19	.	TRBJ2-6	TRBD1	CASSTIGQGGGANVLTF	TGTGCCAGTAGTACTATCGGACAGGGAGGTGGGGCCAACGTCCTGACTTTC
TRBV5-1	.	TRBJ1-4	.	CASSWNSGFNEKLFF	TGCGCCAGCAGCTGGAACTCAGGATTTAATGAAAAACTGTTTTTT
TRBV18	.	TRBJ2-3	TRBD2	CASSPGGGPDTQYF	TGTGCCAGCTCACCAGGCGGGGGACCAGATACGCAGTATTTT
TRBV5-5	.	TRBJ1-1	.	CASSFNVQMTEWTEAFF	TGTGCCAGCAGCTTCAACGTACAAATGACTGAGTGGACTGAAGCTTTCTTT
TRBV5-1	.	TRBJ2-3	TRBD1	CASSFGQGSADTQYF	TGCGCCAGCAGCTTCGGACAGGGAAGTGCAGATACGCAGTATTTT
TRBV5-6	.	TRBJ2-3	.	CASSLGLAFGAADTQYF	TGTGCCAGCAGCTTGGGGCTGGCTTTTGGGGCCGCAGATACGCAGTATTTT
TRBV7-3	once	TRBJ2-1	TRBD2	CASSLLAGGYNEQFF	TGTGCCAGCAGCTTACTAGCGGGAGGATACAATGAGCAGTTCTTC
TRBV13	.	TRBJ2-7	TRBD2	CASSTQLAGVGEQYF	TGTGCCAGCAGCACCCAACTAGCGGGGGTAGGCGAGCAGTACTTC
TRBV5-1	.	TRBJ1-2	.	CASSLRQSESHGYTF	TGCGCCAGCAGCTTAAGACAGAGTGAATCCCATGGCTACACCTTC
TRBV28	.	TRBJ2-5	TRBD1	CASSFDRATVETQYF	TGTGCCAGCAGTTTTGACAGGGCCACTGTAGAGACCCAGTACTTC
TRBV5-1	once	TRBJ2-2	TRBD2	CASSLTSGNTGELFF	TGCGCCAGCAGCTTGACTAGCGGGAACACCGGGGAGCTGTTTTTT
TRBV7-2	once	TRBJ2-3	.	CASSLGGSGTDTQYF	TGTGCCAGCAGCTTGGGTGGGAGCGGCACAGATACGCAGTATTTT
TRBV6-5	.	TRBJ2-7	TRBD1	CASSDRGYEQYF	TGTGCCAGCAGCGACAGGGGCTACGAGCAGTACTTC
TRBV7-9	.	TRBJ2-5	TRBD1	CASGQGAKTQYF	TGTGCCAGCGGACAGGGGGCAAAGACCCAGTACTTC
TRBV5-1	.	TRBJ2-1	.	CASSWTAAESYNEQFF	TGCGCCAGCAGCTGGACAGCCGCCGAGTCCTACAATGAGCAGTTCTTC
TRBV28	.	TRBJ2-3	.	CASTNSVGGTDTQYF	TGTGCCAGCACTAATTCGGTAGGCGGGACAGATACGCAGTATTTT
TRBV5-1	.	TRBJ2-7	TRBD1	CASSRTRTGDSLYEQYF	TGCGCCAGCAGTCGTACGAGGACAGGGGATTCCTTATACGAGCAGTACTTC
TRBV7-9	.	TRBJ2-1	.	CASSLAETSGEQFF	TGTGCCAGCAGCTTAGCGGAGACTAGTGGGGAGCAGTTCTTC
TRBV2	.	TRBJ2-1	.	CASSGDGRVYNEQFF	TGTGCCAGCAGTGGGGACGGGAGAGTCTACAATGAGCAGTTCTTC
TRBV4-2	.	TRBJ2-3	.	CASSQDRAGSSTDTQYF	TGTGCCAGCAGCCAAGATCGGGCGGGGAGCAGCACAGATACGCAGTATTTT
TRBV19	.	TRBJ2-1	.	CASSIVAGYPDEQFF	TGTGCCAGTAGTATAGTAGCAGGGTACCCCGATGAGCAGTTCTTC
TRBV5-4	.	TRBJ2-7	TRBD1	CASSRDSAYEQYF	TGTGCCAGCAGCCGGGACAGTGCCTACGAGCAGTACTTC
TRBV11-3	.	TRBJ2-7	.	CASSKIAGHYEQYF	TGTGCCAGCAGCAAGATCGCAGGTCACTACGAGCAGTACTTC
TRBV5-4	.	TRBJ2-7	TRBD2	CASRAGLAYEQYF	TGTGCCAGCAGAGCTGGACTAGCCTACGAGCAGTACTTC
TRBV6-6	.	TRBJ1-4	.	CASSYSMGAKLFF	TGTGCCAGCAGTTACTCGATGGGGGCGAAACTGTTTTTT